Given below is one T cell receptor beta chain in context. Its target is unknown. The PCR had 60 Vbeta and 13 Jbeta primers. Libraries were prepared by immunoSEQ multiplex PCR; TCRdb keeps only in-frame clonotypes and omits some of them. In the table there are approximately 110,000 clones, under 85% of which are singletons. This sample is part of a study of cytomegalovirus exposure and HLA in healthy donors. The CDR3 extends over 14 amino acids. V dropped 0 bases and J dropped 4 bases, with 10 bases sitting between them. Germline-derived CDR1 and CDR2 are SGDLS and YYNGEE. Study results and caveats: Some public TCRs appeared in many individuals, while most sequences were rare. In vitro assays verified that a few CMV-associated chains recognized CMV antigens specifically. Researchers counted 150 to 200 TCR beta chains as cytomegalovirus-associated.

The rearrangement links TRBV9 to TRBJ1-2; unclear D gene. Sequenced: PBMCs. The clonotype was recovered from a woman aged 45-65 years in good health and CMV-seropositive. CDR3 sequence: CASSVDSGIYGYTF. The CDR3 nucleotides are TGTGCCAGCAGCGTAGATTCGGGAATCTATGGCTACACCTTC.